This TCR beta chain was recorded in a study of CD8 T cells in ankylosing spondylitis (dated by TCRdb to about 2017). Background on the whole study: To find TCR variants linked to disease, the study profiled T cell receptor beta repertoires in ankylosing spondylitis patients and healthy donors. The whole study cohort included 85 to 120 healthy donors and 25 ankylosing spondylitis patients. Samples of peripheral blood were taken, and for ankylosing spondylitis patients, synovial fluid was collected as well.

The run used an Illumina HiSeq 2500. Quantitative 5'-RACE with molecular barcodes was the method used to prepare the TCR beta libraries. The published analysis was carried out like this. A new computational method based on a probabilistic model of VDJ rearrangement was used to identify disease-linked TCR variants. The raw public reads went through TCRdb reprocessing: fastp at Q25, MiXCR clone calling, in-frame beta chains kept. A single entry per CDR3 protein holds the most common genes and DNA from its merged rows. None of the V and J calls come from the authors' own analysis; TCRdb made them. This sample holds around 100,000 distinct CDR3 sequences; 24% were observed only once. The top ten constitute approximately 13% of the sample. There are 17 amino acids in the CDR3, from cysteine to phenylalanine inclusive. Only CDR3 DNA is held: 51 bases, read in frame from base 1. Trimming at the junction amounts to 2 bases on V and 4 bases on J, and the germline ends lie 15 bases apart. CDR1 and CDR2 are read off the germline V gene (reference sequence) as SEHNR and FQNEAQ.

As regards this clonotype: Which antigen it targets is not known. The input lacks base qualities; no much larger clone sits a single base away.

Study-wide conclusions, independent of this receptor: In peripheral blood, the disease-linked clones were found at relatively low frequencies and had a CD8+ phenotype. A TCR beta motif made up of several highly homologous amino acid variants appeared to be characteristic of blood from ankylosing spondylitis patients. Significant enrichment of the disease-linked clones was reported in matched synovial fluid samples from ankylosing spondylitis patients. Some TCR beta motif variants had previously been reported in synovial fluid and blood of reactive arthritis patients, which suggested common disease-initiation mechanisms.

For each ankylosing spondylitis patient, the synovial fluid sample was matched to a blood sample from that same patient. This clonotype originated in a male donor with ankylosing spondylitis. The V and J segments used are TRBV7-9 and TRBJ2-6; there is no confident call for the D gene. The specimen was synovial fluid, either unsorted or a sorted T cell fraction (not recorded which). CDR3 reads: CASSLNMGRSGANVLTF. The nucleotide sequence reads TGTGCCAGCAGCTTAAACATGGGTAGGTCCGGGGCCAACGTCCTGACTTTC.